This T cell receptor beta chain was sequenced for a study of T cell changes during pregnancy in multiple sclerosis. Generated by immunoSEQ multiplex PCR, the TCRdb table keeps only in-frame clones and is missing some. The top ten clones hold 2.5% to 3.5% of a sample with 100,000 or so clones, more than 85% of them seen once. CDR1 is LNHDA, CDR2 SQIVND, per germline (reference sequence). The CDR3 length is 13 residues. V lost 5 bases to trimming and J lost 3 bases, with 9 bases between them. This clonotype was obtained from a female donor with multiple sclerosis, enrolled in a pregnancy study. The genes are TRBV19 and TRBJ2-3, with D unclear. The sequencing used peripheral blood, collected in the second trimester of pregnancy. The CDR3 DNA reads TGTGCCAGTAGTCCCAGACTGACAGATACGCAGTATTTT. Protein sequence: CASSPRLTDTQYF.